This T cell receptor (beta chain) was obtained from a study of CD8+CD57+ T cells in acquired aplastic anemia. General study findings and limits: In common between the patients and the controls were approximately 30 CD8+ CDR3 sequences.

The TCR beta profiling, which covered VDJ combination and CDR3 sequence, was carried out using genomic DNA as the template. TCRdb independently ran MiXCR on the reads; one entry per CDR3 protein. This table holds 400,000 to 600,000 distinct CDR3 sequences, more than 25% found once. Worth noting for this clonotype: Its cognate antigen is unknown. A much larger clone differs from this one at a single base, so this may be a read error.

The CDR3 runs to 15 residues. The V gene end was trimmed by 6 bases and the J gene end by 1 base; junction bases not matched to a gene: 6. Germline V CDR1 and CDR2: DFQATT, SNEGSKA (reference sequence). Only patients with CD8+CD57+ cell expansion on flow cytometry were chosen for sequencing. No therapy was given to patients before blood sampling. This rearrangement joins TRBV20-1 to TRBJ1-6, with 7 bases lining up with TRBD1. Source material: sorted CD4+, CD8+, or CD8+CD57+ T cells (not recorded which) from PBMCs. The TCR comes from a human donor with aplastic anemia. In nucleotides, the CDR3 is TGCAGTGCCCCCGACAGGGCTTCCTATAATTCACCCCTCCACTTT. Translating gives CSAPDRASYNSPLHF.